In its sample, the clone carrying this T cell receptor beta chain was seen a few times. The data are from a study of OX40 agonist ivuxolimab in advanced cancers. Sequencing was performed with immunoSEQ multiplex PCR; in TCRdb, only in-frame clones are kept and a portion is missing. The top ten hold roughly 1.6% of the sample, which has fewer than 70,000 clones, roughly 82% seen once. The CDR3 consists of 13 residues. CDR1 and CDR2 from the germline V gene are SGHNT and YYREEE (reference sequence). Trimming removed 2 bases from V and 3 bases from J, with 8 bases in between. Sequencing used CD4+ or CD8+ T cells sorted from blood, obtained in a trial of the OX40 agonist ivuxolimab. The chain links TRBV5-4 to TRBJ1-2, with unresolved D. The source is an adult with an advanced solid tumor such as melanoma, head and neck, liver or kidney cancer. The CDR3 nucleotides are TGTGCCAGCAGCTTTGATACGGACTATGGCTACACCTTC. Amino acid sequence: CASSFDTDYGYTF. Looking up the rest from reference TRBV5-4 and TRBJ1-2 gives the full variable domain: ETGVTQSPTHLIKTRGQQVTLRCSSQSGHNTVSWYQQALGQGPQFIFQYYREEENGRGNFPPRFSGLQFPNYSSELNVNALELDDSALYLCASSFDTDYGYTFGSGTRLTVV.